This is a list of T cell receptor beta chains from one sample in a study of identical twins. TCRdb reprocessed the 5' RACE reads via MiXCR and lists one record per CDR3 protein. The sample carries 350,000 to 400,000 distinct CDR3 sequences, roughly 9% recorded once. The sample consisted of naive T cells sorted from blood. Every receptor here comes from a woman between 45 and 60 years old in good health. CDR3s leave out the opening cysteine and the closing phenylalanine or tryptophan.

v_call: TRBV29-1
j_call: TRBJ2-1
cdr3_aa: SVDDYSLVQF

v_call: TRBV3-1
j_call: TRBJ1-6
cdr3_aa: ASSPGRINSPLH

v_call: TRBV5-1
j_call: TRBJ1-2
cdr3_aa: ASSFESVGYT

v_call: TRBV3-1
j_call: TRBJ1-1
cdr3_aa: ASSQVGFSQPAF

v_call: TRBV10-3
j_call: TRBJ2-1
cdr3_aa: AISAVERNEQF

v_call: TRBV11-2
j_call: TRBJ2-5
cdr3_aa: ASSLAGLAGLTRGETQY

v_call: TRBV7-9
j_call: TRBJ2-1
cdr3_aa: ASSLRERLFNEQF

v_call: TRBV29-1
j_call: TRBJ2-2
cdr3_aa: SAGTANTGELF

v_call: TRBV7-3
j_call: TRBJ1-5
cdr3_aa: ASSPLGGRNQPQH

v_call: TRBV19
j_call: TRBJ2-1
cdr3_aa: ASSIDRVGGVEQF

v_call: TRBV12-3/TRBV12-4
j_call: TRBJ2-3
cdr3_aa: ASSFRGRALDTQY

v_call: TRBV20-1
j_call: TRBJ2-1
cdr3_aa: SVPSGGLAGGYNEQF

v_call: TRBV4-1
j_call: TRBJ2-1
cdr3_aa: ASSHMV

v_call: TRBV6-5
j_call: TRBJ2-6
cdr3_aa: ASSYAQLSSGANVLT

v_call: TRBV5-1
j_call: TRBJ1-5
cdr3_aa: ATPRVLDLQPQH

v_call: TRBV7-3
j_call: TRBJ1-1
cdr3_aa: ASSLDGTALGAF

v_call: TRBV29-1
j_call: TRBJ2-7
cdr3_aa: SVVSALSYEQY

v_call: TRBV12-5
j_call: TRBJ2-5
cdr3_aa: ASGFKTGSETQY

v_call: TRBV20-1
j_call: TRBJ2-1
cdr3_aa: SARDREGKPYNEQF

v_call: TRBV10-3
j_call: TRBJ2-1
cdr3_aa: AIRKQASSYNEQF

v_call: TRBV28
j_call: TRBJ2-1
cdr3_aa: ASSVVSTGLFNEQF

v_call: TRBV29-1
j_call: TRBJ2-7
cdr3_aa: SVAEGPYEQY

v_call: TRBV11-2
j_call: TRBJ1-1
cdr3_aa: ASSLDLKNTEAF

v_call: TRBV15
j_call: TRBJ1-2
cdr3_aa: ATSRGDGAYGYT

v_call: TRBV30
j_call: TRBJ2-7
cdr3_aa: AWSPEGNEQY

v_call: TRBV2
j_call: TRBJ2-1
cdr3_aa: ASETGRGAGNEQF

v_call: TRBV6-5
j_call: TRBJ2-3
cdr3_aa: ASSYPTPEVQY

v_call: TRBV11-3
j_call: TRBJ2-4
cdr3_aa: ASSLVAGVQAKNIQY

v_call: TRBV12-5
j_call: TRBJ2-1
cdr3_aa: ASGLVLGGGPVGSYNEQL

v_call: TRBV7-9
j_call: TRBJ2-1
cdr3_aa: ASRRGDTPYNEQF

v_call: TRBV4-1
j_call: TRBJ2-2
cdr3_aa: ASSPMARGIIDTGELF

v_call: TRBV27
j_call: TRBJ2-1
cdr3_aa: ASRPGLAGVGEQF

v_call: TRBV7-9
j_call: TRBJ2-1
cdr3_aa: ASSLVTRNEQF

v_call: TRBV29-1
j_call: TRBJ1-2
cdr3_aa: SVEAQLFYGYT

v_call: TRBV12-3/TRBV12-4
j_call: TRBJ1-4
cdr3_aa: ASSLLLGETGLAKLF

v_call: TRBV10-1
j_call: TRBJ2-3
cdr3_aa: ASSESSDRGGQQY

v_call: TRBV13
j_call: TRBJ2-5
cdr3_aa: ASSLVGPTETQY